This entry lists 31 T cell receptor beta chains sequenced from one sample in a study of blood T cells in healthy people across ages. Next came a second PCR, run for about 7 to 11 cycles, which used a sample-barcoded 5' primer along with a J-beta primer mix. TCRdb reprocessed the 5' RACE reads with MiXCR, giving one entry per CDR3 protein. The table lists 1.5 million to 2 million distinct CDR3 sequences, roughly 32% of them singletons. Sequencing input: blood. These receptor sequences come from a woman in her 30s in good health.

The CDR3 DNA follows: TGTGCCAGCAGCCAAATGACAGGGGGCTATGGCTACACCTTC. Encoded protein: CASSQMTGGYGYTF. This rearrangement joins TRBV14 to TRBJ1-2; TRBD1 agrees at 9 bases. The germline V gene encodes CDR1 SGHDN and CDR2 FVKESK. The CDR3 extends over 14 amino acids. V trimming: 2 bases; J trimming: 4 bases; junction bases outside the gene matches: 2.

The chain links TRBV9 to TRBJ2-5, with a possible D match to TRBD2 (5 bases). CDR3 size: 14 residues. The V and J ends lost 1 base and 3 bases respectively, with 10 bases between them. The germline CDR1 and CDR2 sequences are SGDLS and YYNGEE. In DNA form, the CDR3 reads TGTGCCAGCAGCGTAATGCCTAGCAAAGAGACCCAGTACTTC. Its translation: CASSVMPSKETQYF.

In its sample, this clonotype was seen a few times. The CDR3 nucleotides are TGTGCCAGCAGCGTAGGCGGGAGGATCAGCACAGATACGCAGTATTTT. Translating it yields CASSVGGRISTDTQYF. The chain couples TRBV9 to TRBJ2-3; TRBD2 matches 8 bases. After removal of 0 bases from V and 0 bases from J, the junction contained 3 bases not matched to a gene. There are 16 residues in the CDR3. CDR1 and CDR2 (germline): SGDLS, YYNGEE. The whole variable domain, remainder taken from reference TRBV9 and TRBJ2-3, is DSGVTQTPKHLITATGQRVTLRCSPRSGDLSVYWYQQSLDQGLQFLIQYYNGEERAKGNILERFSAQQFPDLHSELNLSSLELGDSALYFCASSVGGRISTDTQYFGPGTRLTVL.

This clonotype was observed a handful of times. The chain has TRBV12-3 or TRBV12-4 and TRBJ2-5, with D tentatively TRBD2 (5 bases). The J call may be faulty, since TRBJ2-7 better matches the DNA end. This CDR3 contains 13 residues. The CDR3 protein is CASSTGSFYEQYF. The CDR3 DNA follows: TGTGCCAGCAGTACGGGATCATTTTACGAGCAGTACTTC.

This clonotype was seen ten or more times. One end of the junction is discordant with germline, which a read error may explain. The genes are TRBV5-1 and TRBJ2-7; TRBD2 matches at 14 bases. The CDR3 totals 15 residues. The germline gives CDR1 SGHRS, CDR2 YFSETQ. CDR3 sequence reads: CASSLGLAGAYEQYF. The CDR3 region has the DNA TGTGCCAGCAGCTTGGGACTAGCGGGAGCCTACGAGCAGTACTTC. Based on the CDR3 plus reference TRBV5-1 and TRBJ2-7, the full variable domain is KAGVTQTPRYLIKTRGQQVTLSCSPISGHRSVSWYQQTPGQGLQFLFEYFSETQRNKGNFPGRFSGRQFSNSRSEMNVSTLELGDSALYLCASSLGLAGAYEQYFGPGTRLTVT.

This rearrangement joins TRBV6-5 to TRBJ2-4, with D possibly TRBD2 on 5 matching bases. The DNA end lines up better with TRBJ2-7; the J call may be wrong. This CDR3 region has 12 residues. In germline, CDR1 is MNHEY, CDR2 SVGAGI. CDR3 sequence (DNA): TGTGCCAGCAGCCGGGGAAACTACGAGCAGTACTTC. Translation gives CASSRGNYEQYF.

This clonotype was observed a few times. V usage is TRBV20-1 and J usage is TRBJ2-5, with 9 nucleotides matching TRBD1. The J call may be incorrect, as the DNA end agrees better with TRBJ2-7. Germline V gene lookup returns CDR1 DFQATT and CDR2 SNEGSKA (reference sequence). This CDR3 has 16 residues. The CDR3 bases are TGCAGTGCTAGAGATCCCAGGACAGGGGTGAGCTACGAGCAGTACTTC. Its translation is CSARDPRTGVSYEQYF.

To note about this clonotype: At one end the junction does not follow the germline gene, possibly because of a read error. CDR3: CATSDPTFSGASVLTF. The CDR3 DNA sequence: TGTGCCACCAGTGACCCTACCTTCTCTGGGGCCAGCGTCCTGACTTTC. The chain recombines TRBV24-1 with TRBJ2-6; maybe TRBD1 (5 bases). The CDR3 contains 16 residues. Germline V gene data show CDR1 as KGHDR and CDR2 as SFDVKD.

This clonotype was found a few times. The chain has TRBV10-2 and TRBJ1-2; D gene ambiguous. Germline V gene lookup returns CDR1 WSHSY and CDR2 SAAADI. Trimming removed 9 bases from V and 3 bases from J, with 11 bases in between. This CDR3 region has 12 residues. Written as DNA, the CDR3 is TGCGCCAGTACGGGAAATGACTATGGCTACACCTTC. Amino acids: CASTGNDYGYTF.

This clonotype has only a few counts. Written as DNA, the CDR3 is TGTGCCAGCAGCGCTTCAGCGGGAGGGATACCGAACACCGGGGAGCTGTTTTTT. Residues: CASSASAGGIPNTGELFF. The chain has TRBV6-1 and TRBJ2-2; 10 positions match TRBD2. The CDR3 has 18 amino acids. The V gene's germline CDR1 is MNHNS and CDR2 SASEGT. V lost 6 bases, J lost 0 bases, and 10 bases stayed unmatched.

This clonotype was found many times. This sequence joins TRBV5-1 and TRBJ2-3, with D possibly matching TRBD2 (6 bases). Germline CDR1 and CDR2: SGHRS and YFSETQ. The CDR3 spans 18 residues. V lost 2 bases to trimming and J lost 0 bases, with 19 bases between them. The CDR3 loop is CASSLLSISGTSTDTQYF. The DNA for the CDR3 is TGCGCCAGCAGCTTACTTTCGATATCGGGGACTAGCACAGATACGCAGTATTTT.

In this sample, this clonotype turned up a few times. V usage is TRBV9 and J usage is TRBJ2-7; TRBD1 agrees at 7 bases. With 4 bases clipped from V and 4 bases from J, the junction kept 11 bases outside the gene matches. The germline V gene has CDR1 SGDLS and CDR2 YYNGEE. This CDR3 is built from 15 residues. The CDR3 DNA sequence: TGTGCCAGCAGCCCCGAAGGACAGGATGATTACGAGCAGTACTTC. Translated, it gives CASSPEGQDDYEQYF.

This clonotype occurred a few times. The genes are TRBV14 and TRBJ2-1; 9 bases fit TRBD2. CDR1 is SGHDN and CDR2 is FVKESK in the germline V gene. Unmatched junction bases numbered 10, after V lost 4 bases and J lost 9 bases. This CDR3 region has 15 residues. This chain's CDR3 is CASSLLAGGPSEQFF. DNA of the CDR3: TGTGCCAGCAGCCTCTTGGCGGGGGGGCCCAGTGAGCAGTTCTTC.

The chain has TRBV5-6 and TRBJ2-6; the D call may be TRBD1 or TRBD2 (5 bases each). V lost 4 bases and J 3 bases, leaving 11 bases between the germline ends. This CDR3 has 15 residues. Per germline, CDR1 SGHDT and CDR2 YYEEEE. This CDR3 reads CASSIEGRGANVLTF. The DNA of the CDR3 is TGTGCCAGCAGCATAGAGGGGCGTGGGGCCAACGTCCTGACTTTC. The full variable domain, completed using reference TRBV5-6 and TRBJ2-6, is DAGVTQSPTHLIKTRGQQVTLRCSPKSGHDTVSWYQQALGQGPQFIFQYYEEEERQRGNFPDRFSGHQFPNYSSELNVNALLLGDSALYLCASSIEGRGANVLTFGAGSRLTVL.

The chain employs TRBV28 and TRBJ2-7, with 7 bases aligning to TRBD2. CDR3 length: 14 amino acids. V shed 0 bases, J shed 12 bases, and the junction held 11 bases outside the gene matches. Per the germline V gene, CDR1 is MDHEN and CDR2 is SYDVKM. The CDR3 loop is CASSLWASGEPWYF. CDR3 sequence (DNA): TGTGCCAGCAGTTTATGGGCTAGCGGAGAACCCTGGTACTTC.

The rearrangement joins TRBV4-1 to TRBJ2-7; the D is unclear. The CDR3 has 14 amino acids. V lost 4 bases and J lost 3, with 13 bases in between. CDR1 and CDR2 (germline): MGHRA, YSYEKL. CDR3 in amino acids: CASSPRGDNYEQYF. In DNA form, the CDR3 reads TGCGCCAGCAGCCCCCGAGGAGACAACTACGAGCAGTACTTC.

Notes on this clonotype: Relative to the germline gene, one junction end is altered; a read error may explain this. The chain recombines TRBV11-2 with TRBJ2-3, with 9 bases fitting TRBD1. Germline V gene data show CDR1 as SGHAT and CDR2 as FQNNGV. The CDR3 totals 16 residues. In DNA, the CDR3 is TGTGCCGGCAGCTATACAGGGGGCAAGAGCACAGATACGCAGTATTTT. It translates to CAGSYTGGKSTDTQYF.

V and J are TRBV11-2 and TRBJ2-7; D is perhaps TRBD2 (5 bases). Trimming pared 6 bases from V and 5 bases from J, leaving 20 bases between. The CDR3 covers 15 residues. From germline, CDR1 is SGHAT and CDR2 FQNNGV. This chain's CDR3 is CASSYLGASTDEQYF. DNA for the CDR3: TGTGCCAGCAGTTACTTGGGAGCTAGCACCGACGAGCAGTACTTC.

The table lists this clonotype with a few counts. The CDR3 bases are TGCAGTGCCCTTCAAGGTAATCAGCCCCAGCATTTT. Translating it yields CSALQGNQPQHF. The rearrangement joins TRBV20-1 to TRBJ1-5; D not certain. This CDR3 has 12 residues. V gave up 6 bases and J gave up 4 bases, with 10 bases separating them. The germline V gene has CDR1 DFQATT and CDR2 SNEGSKA (reference sequence).

The V gene is TRBV4-1, the J gene TRBJ1-2, with no clear D. Trimming removed 4 bases at V and 8 bases at J, with 14 bases between. Germline CDR1 and CDR2: MGHRA and YSYEKL. The CDR3 is 13 residues long. CDR3 loop: CASSLVSPDGYTF. The DNA of the CDR3 is TGCGCCAGCAGCCTTGTCTCTCCGGACGGCTACACCTTC.

The chain joins TRBV18 to TRBJ2-5; the D gene is possibly TRBD2 (5 bases). V lost 3 bases and J lost 6, with 14 bases in between. The CDR3 runs to 14 residues. CDR1 is KGHSH, CDR2 LQKENI, per germline. The CDR3 DNA is TGTGCCAGCTCACCCGGGGTAAATGAGAAGACCCAGTACTTC. It specifies CASSPGVNEKTQYF.

This clonotype has a handful of counts. The chain links TRBV24-1 to TRBJ2-5, with 7 bases fitting TRBD1. Trimming at V came to 4 bases and at J to 10 bases, leaving 14 bases not matched to a gene. This CDR3 contains 15 residues. CDR1 is KGHDR and CDR2 is SFDVKD in the germline V gene. The CDR3 DNA reads TGTGCCACCAGTGACACGCGACAGGGCGCGCCGATCCAGTACTTC. This codes for CATSDTRQGAPIQYF.

This clonotype was counted only a few times. The chain combines TRBV15 with TRBJ2-7, with TRBD1 matching 8 bases. J gave up 4 bases and V 2 bases, and 4 bases lay outside the gene matches. Germline V CDR1 and CDR2: LNHNV, YYDKDF (reference sequence). The CDR3 totals 14 residues. CDR3 in amino acids: CATSRPGGDYEQYF. The CDR3 DNA sequence: TGTGCCACCAGCAGACCAGGGGGCGATTACGAGCAGTACTTC.

This clonotype was found a few times. CDR3 bases: TGCGCCAGCAGCTTAAGGAATGGGTATGGCTACACCTTC. It codes for CASSLRNGYGYTF. V and J are TRBV5-1 and TRBJ1-2; no reliable D call. The CDR3 is made up of 13 amino acids. Trimming stripped 2 bases from V and 5 bases from J, with 10 bases between. Germline V gene lookup returns CDR1 SGHRS and CDR2 YFSETQ.

The V and J genes are TRBV28 and TRBJ2-7; the match to TRBD1 covers 9 bases. The CDR3 consists of 16 residues. CDR1 MDHEN and CDR2 SYDVKM come from the germline V gene. With V trimmed by 5 bases and J by 3 bases, 11 bases remained unmatched. The CDR3 nucleotides read TGTGCCAGCAGTGACAGAGGGACAGGGTCTGGCTACGAGCAGTACTTC. It is translated as CASSDRGTGSGYEQYF.

This clonotype came up a few times. This chain links TRBV20-1 with TRBJ2-1; 7 bases match TRBD2. J gave up 0 bases and V 4 bases, and 6 bases lay outside the gene matches. CDR1 is DFQATT and CDR2 is SNEGSKA in the germline V gene (reference sequence). The CDR3 runs to 15 residues. CDR3 sequence reads: CSANLADISYNEQFF. Here the CDR3 DNA reads TGCAGTGCTAACCTAGCGGATATCTCCTACAATGAGCAGTTCTTC.

The sample holds a few counts of this clonotype. This chain connects TRBV29-1 to TRBJ2-7; 8 nucleotides line up with TRBD1. Germline V gene sequence: CDR1 SQVTM, CDR2 ANQGSEA. Losses at the gene ends were 1 base for V and 5 bases for J; bases not matched to a gene: 10. CDR3 length: 15 amino acids. The DNA for the CDR3 is TGCAGCGTTGAAGCACCGGGACAGGTAGGGAACGAGCAGTACTTC. It codes for CSVEAPGQVGNEQYF.

The V and J genes are TRBV3-1 and TRBJ1-2; TRBD1 might be the D (6 bases). Per germline, CDR1 LGHDT and CDR2 YNNKEL (reference sequence). The germline V and J ends were trimmed by 3 bases and 0 bases, with 17 bases remaining between them. The CDR3 contains 17 residues. The chain's CDR3 is CASSQDGQLQANYGYTF. The CDR3 nucleotides read TGTGCCAGCAGCCAGGACGGACAGTTGCAAGCTAACTATGGCTACACCTTC.

This sequence joins TRBV10-3 and TRBJ2-1; TRBD2 is a possible D gene (6 bases). Germline CDR1 and CDR2: ENHRY and SYGVKD. The CDR3 runs to 14 residues. Trimming took 6 bases from V and 5 from J, leaving 14 bases between them. The CDR3, as DNA: TGTGCCATCAGCTATAGCGGTCATGACAATGAGCAGTTCTTC. Protein sequence: CAISYSGHDNEQFF.

The sample holds a few counts of this clonotype. The chain is built from TRBV21-1 and TRBJ2-7; the table's D call, TRBD2, has no DNA check behind it. TRBV21-1 is an annotated pseudogene. The CDR3 is 14 residues long. The CDR3 coding sequence is TGTGCCAGCAGCAAAGGCGGGGGGGCCTACGAGCAGTACTTC. Translated: CASSKGGGAYEQYF.

The CDR3 sequence is CATVGGVSDEQYF. CDR3 bases: TGTGCCACGGTGGGGGGCGTTTCGGATGAGCAGTACTTC. This chain connects TRBV6-1 to TRBJ2-7; D may match TRBD1 or TRBD2 (6 bases each). The CDR3 has 13 amino acids. V was clipped by 10 bases and J by 7 bases, with 20 bases between them. The germline V gene encodes CDR1 MNHNS and CDR2 SASEGT.